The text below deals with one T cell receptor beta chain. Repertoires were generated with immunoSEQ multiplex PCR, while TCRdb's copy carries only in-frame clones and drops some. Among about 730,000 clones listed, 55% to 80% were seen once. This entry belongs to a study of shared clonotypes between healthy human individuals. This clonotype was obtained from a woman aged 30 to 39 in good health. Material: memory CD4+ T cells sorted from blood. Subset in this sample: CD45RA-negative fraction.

This chain's CDR3 is CAISRQGAGPGVIVEQYF. DNA of the CDR3: TGTGCCATCAGTAGACAGGGGGCTGGACCGGGAGTTATCGTCGAGCAGTACTTC. The rearrangement joins TRBV10-3 to TRBJ2-7; 10 bases fit TRBD1. V was clipped by 5 bases and J by 6 bases; unmatched bases: 19. The CDR3 is 18 amino acids. Per germline, CDR1 ENHRY and CDR2 SYGVKD.